Below, 10 T cell receptor beta chains from the same sample are listed, as sequenced in a study of blood T cell repertoires in COVID-19. Method: immunoSEQ multiplex PCR; TCRdb's copy keeps in-frame clones and lacks some. The sample yields around 500,000 clones, 70% to 90% seen once. Source material: peripheral blood. Receptor source: a human donor in a cohort sampled during active COVID-19.

This chain uses TRBV24-1 with TRBJ2-1; 13 nucleotides agree with TRBD2. Germline CDR1 and CDR2: KGHDR and SFDVKD. There are 16 residues in the CDR3. Unmatched junction bases numbered 9, after V lost 6 bases and J lost 8 bases. CDR3 in amino acids: CATSLWTSGSTHEQFF. CDR3 nucleotide sequence: TGTGCCACCAGTCTATGGACTAGCGGGAGTACCCATGAGCAGTTCTTC.

CDR3 bases: TGCAGTGCTTTAGAGGGACAAGGAGCTTTCTTT. It is translated as CSALEGQGAFF. The rearrangement uses TRBV20-1 and TRBJ1-1; perhaps TRBD1 as D (6 bases). Germline lookup yields CDR1 DFQATT and CDR2 SNEGSKA (reference sequence). Trimming shortened V by 5 bases and J by 10 bases, and 14 bases separated the two germline ends. The CDR3 is made up of 11 amino acids.

The J gene is TRBJ2-3, the V gene TRBV28; tentative D call: TRBD2 (5 bases). The CDR3 runs 15 residues. The V and J ends lost 7 bases and 2 bases respectively, with 16 bases between them. In germline, CDR1 is MDHEN, CDR2 SYDVKM. The CDR3 sequence: CASTSVRGSTDTQYF. The CDR3 region has the DNA TGTGCCAGCACGTCCGTGAGAGGGTCCACAGATACGCAGTATTTT.

The chain is built from TRBV14 and TRBJ2-2, with 10 bases lining up with TRBD2. Germline CDR1 is SGHDN and CDR2 is FVKESK. V gave up 4 bases and J gave up 2 bases; unmatched junction bases: 7. CDR3 length equals 17 residues. The CDR3: CASSRRLAGINTGELFF. CDR3 DNA: TGTGCCAGCAGCCGCCGACTAGCGGGCATAAACACCGGGGAGCTGTTTTTT.

The rearrangement joins TRBV21-1 to TRBJ1-1; the DNA was not used to check the table's D call, TRBD1. TRBV21-1 is a recognized pseudogene. The length of the CDR3 is 18 residues. CDR3 residues: CASSKGGDSRAQNTEAFF. In DNA form, the CDR3 reads TGTGCCAGCAGCAAAGGGGGGGACAGTCGAGCTCAGAACACTGAAGCTTTCTTT.

With regard to this clone: One end of the junction fails to match germline, which may point to a read error. V usage is TRBV2 and J usage is TRBJ2-1; no reliable D call. The germline gives CDR1 SNHLY, CDR2 FYNNEI. CDR3 length equals 11 residues. As DNA, the CDR3 is TGTGCCAGCAGCTCCGACAATGAGCAGTTCTTC. This encodes CASSSDNEQFF.

The V gene is TRBV5-8, the J gene TRBJ1-2; D might be TRBD1 (5 bases). CDR3 length: 15 amino acids. Trimming took 2 bases from V and 4 from J, leaving 15 bases between them. Germline-derived CDR1 and CDR2 are SGHTS and YDEGEE. The CDR3 loop is CASSFNRSPLYGYTF. As DNA, the CDR3 is TGTGCCAGCAGCTTTAACAGGTCTCCCCTCTATGGCTACACCTTC.

V gene TRBV27 combines with J gene TRBJ1-5; possibly TRBD1 for D (6 bases). The V end was cut by 5 bases, the J end by 4 bases, with 18 bases between. CDR1 is MNHEY, CDR2 SMNVEV, per germline (reference sequence). CDR3 length equals 16 residues. CDR3 nucleotides: TGTGCCAGCAGTCCTGGACGGGGACATTTTAATCAGCCCCAGCATTTT. Translated: CASSPGRGHFNQPQHF.

The rearrangement links TRBV30 to TRBJ1-3; tentatively, D is TRBD1 (5 bases). This CDR3 comprises 15 residues. Between the trimmed V and J ends, which lost 5 bases and 0 bases, there was a span of 14 bases. CDR1 is GTSNPN, CDR2 SVGIG, per germline (reference sequence). Here the CDR3 DNA reads TGTGCCTGGGCCCGAGACAGCTACTCTGGAAACACCATATATTTT. It codes for CAWARDSYSGNTIYF.

V gene TRBV19 combines with J gene TRBJ1-5; D gene unclear. Germline lookup yields CDR1 LNHDA and CDR2 SQIVND (reference sequence). The CDR3 runs 13 residues. Trimming left V 6 bases short and J 5 bases short, with 11 bases between. This chain's CDR3 is CASRAGMHQPQHF. The CDR3 DNA reads as TGTGCCAGTAGGGCCGGGATGCATCAGCCCCAGCATTTT.